The 31 T cell receptor beta chains given below trace back to one sample, sequenced in a study of T cell changes during pregnancy in multiple sclerosis. The protocol was immunoSEQ multiplex PCR, while the TCRdb copy is restricted to in-frame clones and leaves out a portion. The sample holds more than 70,000 clones; roughly 93% are singletons and the top ten take 2.5%. The material sequenced was peripheral blood, taken in the second trimester of pregnancy. The receptors come from a female donor with multiple sclerosis, enrolled in a pregnancy study.

The rearrangement joins TRBV9 to TRBJ2-5; D might be TRBD2 (7 bases). Germline CDR1 reads SGDLS; CDR2 reads YYNGEE. Trimming stripped 3 bases from V and 5 bases from J, with 14 bases between. The length of the CDR3 is 14 residues. CDR3 nucleotide sequence: TGTGCCAGCAGCGCCGAGGGGGGGCCCGAGACCCAGTACTTC. Translating gives CASSAEGGPETQYF.

The chain links TRBV6-1 to TRBJ1-2; 8 bases are a match to TRBD1. The junction had 6 bases not matched to a gene; V was cut back by 2 bases and J by 10 bases. This CDR3 has 13 amino acids. CDR1 is MNHNS and CDR2 is SASEGT in the germline V gene. CDR3 loop: CASSETGQGNYTF. CDR3 DNA: TGTGCCAGCAGTGAAACTGGACAGGGAAACTACACCTTC.

This clone has just one count. The genes are TRBV14 and TRBJ1-4; unclear D gene. Trimming pared 1 base from V and 6 bases from J, leaving 6 bases between. In germline, CDR1 is SGHDN, CDR2 FVKESK. The CDR3 totals 13 residues. The CDR3: CASSQGAYEKLFF. The DNA of the CDR3 is TGTGCCAGCAGCCAAGGGGCATATGAAAAACTGTTTTTT.

V and J are TRBV27 and TRBJ1-1; TRBD1 matches at 10 bases. The junction had 9 bases not matched to a gene; V was cut back by 6 bases and J by 11 bases. This CDR3 has 13 residues. Germline V gene data show CDR1 as MNHEY and CDR2 as SMNVEV (reference sequence). CDR3 sequence reads: CASRDRGRDHAFF. CDR3 in DNA: TGTGCCAGCAGAGACAGGGGGCGCGATCACGCTTTCTTT.

The chain couples TRBV18 to TRBJ1-6; TRBD1 agrees at 10 bases. The CDR3 is 16 residues long. Per germline, CDR1 KGHSH and CDR2 LQKENI. The V gene end was trimmed by 3 bases and the J gene end by 7 bases; junction bases not matched to a gene: 6. CDR3 region: CASSPNGQGVNSPLHF. Here the CDR3 DNA reads TGTGCCAGCTCACCCAACGGACAGGGGGTAAATTCACCCCTCCACTTT.

This chain joins TRBV30 and TRBJ2-7, with D possibly being TRBD1 (6 bases). V dropped 2 bases and J dropped 3 bases, with 11 bases sitting between them. Germline V gene data show CDR1 as GTSNPN and CDR2 as SVGIG (reference sequence). The CDR3 has 13 residues. CDR3 sequence reads: CAWSKTGLYEQYF. CDR3 DNA: TGTGCCTGGAGTAAGACAGGCCTCTACGAGCAGTACTTC. Full variable domain (rest looked up from reference TRBV30 and TRBJ2-7): SQTIHQWPATLVQPVGSPLSLECTVEGTSNPNLYWYRQAAGRGLQLLFYSVGIGQISSEVPQNLSASRPQDRQFILSSKKLLLSDSGFYLCAWSKTGLYEQYFGPGTRLTVT.

The chain couples TRBV5-1 to TRBJ1-2; tentative D call: TRBD1 (5 bases). The ends were cut back, 0 bases at V and 4 bases at J, with 13 bases in the middle. The CDR3 is 15 residues long. Germline V gene lookup returns CDR1 SGHRS and CDR2 YFSETQ. This CDR3 is CASSLAQGSFYGYTF. In DNA, the CDR3 is TGCGCCAGCAGCTTGGCCCAGGGCAGCTTCTATGGCTACACCTTC.

This chain uses TRBV19 with TRBJ2-2; 8 bases map to TRBD2. The CDR3 contains 15 residues. Trimming removed 7 bases from V and 6 bases from J; junction bases left unmatched: 10. Germline lookup yields CDR1 LNHDA and CDR2 SQIVND (reference sequence). The CDR3, as DNA: TGTGCCAGTATATCATTAGCGGGAAGCTCCGGGGAGCTGTTTTTT. Encoded protein: CASISLAGSSGELFF.

V gene TRBV9 combines with J gene TRBJ2-3, with 7 bases identical to TRBD1. CDR3 size: 16 residues. From germline, CDR1 is SGDLS and CDR2 YYNGEE. V shed 3 bases, J shed 2 bases, and the junction held 9 bases outside the gene matches. CDR3 nucleotide sequence: TGTGCCAGCAGCGCCTCCCCAGGACAGGACACAGATACGCAGTATTTT. Residues: CASSASPGQDTDTQYF.

V and J are TRBV30 and TRBJ1-4, with D possibly matching TRBD1 (6 bases). The CDR3 has 14 residues. Germline CDR1 is GTSNPN and CDR2 is SVGIG (reference sequence). Trimming shortened V by 3 bases and J by 8 bases, and 16 bases separated the two germline ends. CDR3 protein: CAWRAWGGNEKLFF. The CDR3, as DNA: TGTGCCTGGAGGGCTTGGGGGGGCAACGAAAAACTGTTTTTT.

Comments on this clone: At one boundary the junction diverges from the germline segment, which might be a read error. The chain joins TRBV5-4 to TRBJ2-7, with D tentatively TRBD2 (5 bases). Germline loops: CDR1 SGHNT, CDR2 YYREEE (reference sequence). The CDR3 totals 12 residues. The CDR3 region is CASSLDTRPRWF. The CDR3 bases are TGTGCCAGCAGCTTGGATACTAGACCAAGGTGGTTC. The whole variable domain, filled in from reference TRBV5-4 and TRBJ2-7, reads ETGVTQSPTHLIKTRGQQVTLRCSSQSGHNTVSWYQQALGQGPQFIFQYYREEENGRGNFPPRFSGLQFPNYSSELNVNALELDDSALYLCASSLDTRPRWFGPGTRLTVT.

The chain couples TRBV13 to TRBJ1-6; 8 bases fit TRBD1. The CDR3 runs 17 residues. The junction had 7 bases not matched to a gene; V was cut back by 1 base and J by 5 bases. The germline CDR1 and CDR2 sequences are PRHDT and FYEKMQ (reference sequence). The CDR3 coding sequence is TGTGCCAGCAGCTTAGCGGGACAGGAATTAAATAATTCACCCCTCCACTTT. The encoded protein is CASSLAGQELNNSPLHF.

The rearrangement uses TRBV7-3 and TRBJ2-7, with TRBD2 as a possible D gene (5 bases). This CDR3 comprises 15 residues. Looked up from germline, CDR1 is SGHTA and CDR2 is FQGTGA. With 3 bases removed from V and 2 bases from J, the gap between germline ends came to 14 bases. CDR3 sequence: CASSFGGGQTYEQYF. CDR3 bases: TGTGCCAGCAGCTTTGGCGGCGGGCAGACCTACGAGCAGTACTTC. Full variable domain (outside the CDR3, taken from reference TRBV7-3 and TRBJ2-7): GAGVSQTPSNKVTEKGKYVELRCDPISGHTALYWYRQSLGQGPEFLIYFQGTGAADDSGLPNDRFFAVRPEGSVSTLKIQRTERGDSAVYLCASSFGGGQTYEQYFGPGTRLTVT.

The CDR3 nucleotides read TGTGCCAGCAGTTACTATAACGAGCAGTACTTC. It codes for CASSYYNEQYF. This sequence joins TRBV6-5 and TRBJ2-7, with D unresolved. The CDR3 loop spans 11 amino acids. CDR1 MNHEY and CDR2 SVGAGI come from the germline V gene. Trimming shortened V by 1 base and J by 5 bases, and 3 bases separated the two germline ends.

CDR3 nucleotide sequence: TGTGCCAGTCTAGGACAGGTCGGACCCCAAGAGACCCAGTACTTC. It is translated as CASLGQVGPQETQYF. The chain links TRBV2 to TRBJ2-5; 7 bases agree with TRBD1. This CDR3 has 15 amino acids. Trimming took 9 bases from V and 1 from J; bases not matched to a gene: 11. Germline V gene lookup returns CDR1 SNHLY and CDR2 FYNNEI.

The CDR3 region is CASSGEGGGAEKLFF. Here the CDR3 DNA reads TGTGCCAGCAGCGGAGAGGGAGGCGGTGCTGAAAAACTGTTTTTT. The rearrangement joins TRBV7-6 to TRBJ1-4; no firm D call. The CDR3 is 15 residues long. V gave up 5 bases and J gave up 7 bases, with 17 bases separating them. Germline V CDR1 and CDR2: SGHVS, FNYEAQ.

V and J are TRBV7-6 and TRBJ2-3, with 11 bases aligning to TRBD2. V was clipped by 1 base and J by 6 bases; unmatched bases: 6. The germline V gene has CDR1 SGHVS and CDR2 FNYEAQ. The CDR3 loop spans 16 amino acids. CDR3 region: CASSLVSGGAGDTQYF. The CDR3 DNA reads as TGTGCCAGCAGCTTAGTTAGCGGGGGGGCCGGGGATACGCAGTATTTT.

Notes on this clone: An end of the junction does not agree with germline; a read error may underlie this. This chain links TRBV6-4 with TRBJ1-1; D is uncertain. The CDR3 covers 15 residues. Germline CDR1 reads MRHNA; CDR2 reads SNTAGT. The CDR3 loop is CANSANKGVNTEAFF. The CDR3 DNA reads TGTGCCAACAGTGCCAATAAAGGAGTCAACACTGAAGCTTTCTTT.

This clone was seen only once. The chain uses TRBV4-1 and TRBJ1-5; D gene unclear. Trimming cost V 1 base and J 3 bases, with 7 bases left between them. The CDR3 extends over 14 amino acids. Germline V CDR1 and CDR2: MGHRA, YSYEKL. Written as DNA, the CDR3 is TGCGCCAGCAGCCAAGCTCACTCCAATCAGCCCCAGCATTTT. Translated: CASSQAHSNQPQHF.

The chain recombines TRBV18 with TRBJ1-4, with D unresolved. V was clipped by 2 bases and J by 0 bases, with 4 bases between them. The CDR3 contains 14 residues. Looked up from germline, CDR1 is KGHSH and CDR2 is LQKENI. For the CDR3, the DNA is TGTGCCAGCTCACCAACAGCAACTAATGAAAAACTGTTTTTT. It specifies CASSPTATNEKLFF.

The chain links TRBV7-8 to TRBJ1-1; maybe TRBD1 (5 bases). This CDR3 is 16 amino acids long. V lost 3 bases and J lost 5, with 19 bases in between. The germline CDR1 and CDR2 sequences are SGHVS and FQNEAQ. The CDR3 spells CASSLMYDQGRTEAFF. Here the CDR3 DNA reads TGTGCCAGCAGCTTGATGTATGACCAGGGAAGGACTGAAGCTTTCTTT.

The gene calls are TRBV30 and TRBJ1-5; no reliable D call. Germline CDR1 reads GTSNPN; CDR2 reads SVGIG (reference sequence). Trimming removed 3 bases from V and 3 bases from J, with 9 bases in between. This CDR3 spans 13 amino acids. CDR3 sequence reads: CAWSLTFNQPQHF. The CDR3, as DNA: TGTGCCTGGAGCTTGACATTCAATCAGCCCCAGCATTTT.

The rearrangement uses TRBV29-1 and TRBJ1-1; D is undetermined. Germline CDR1 SQVTM, CDR2 ANQGSEA. CDR3 size: 11 residues. V lost 5 bases and J lost 4, with 8 bases in between. DNA for the CDR3: TGCAGCGTTCTTGAGGTCACTGAAGCTTTCTTT. This codes for CSVLEVTEAFF.

This clone was seen just once. The CDR3 DNA reads as TGCGCCAGCAGCCAAACACCCGGGACAGGGGACGAGCAGTACTTC. Its translation is CASSQTPGTGDEQYF. The chain combines TRBV4-1 with TRBJ2-7; 10 bases align to TRBD1. This CDR3 contains 15 residues. The V gene's germline CDR1 is MGHRA and CDR2 YSYEKL. V lost 2 bases, J lost 5 bases, and 6 bases stayed unmatched.

The chain carries TRBV6-4 and TRBJ2-3; TRBD2 agrees at 16 bases. The CDR3 is 16 amino acids. CDR1 and CDR2 (germline): MRHNA, SNTAGT. V lost 6 bases, J lost 4 bases, and 4 bases stayed unmatched. CDR3 amino acids: CASSPGLAGGADTQYF. In DNA, the CDR3 is TGTGCCAGCAGCCCGGGACTAGCGGGGGGGGCAGATACGCAGTATTTT.

As to this clone: The germline gene is not matched at one end of the junction; a read error may be the cause. The gene calls are TRBV6-1 and TRBJ1-6, with D perhaps matching TRBD1 (6 bases). Germline V gene data show CDR1 as MNHNS and CDR2 as SASEGT. There are 18 residues in the CDR3. The CDR3, as DNA: TGTGCCAGCAGCGAAGGAGACCTCAGGGGACTAAGAAGTTCACCCCTCCACTTT. It translates to CASSEGDLRGLRSSPLHF.

The chain employs TRBV11-3 and TRBJ2-3; maybe TRBD1 (5 bases). Germline V gene sequence: CDR1 SGHNT, CDR2 YENEEA. V was shortened by 1 base and J by 4 bases, with 9 bases between the two germline ends. The CDR3 is 14 residues long. CDR3 nucleotide sequence: TGTGCCAGCAGCTTAGTCGCAGGGTCAGATACGCAGTATTTT. Translation gives CASSLVAGSDTQYF.

The CDR3 nucleotides are TGCGCCAGCAGCCCCCAGGGTTACACAGATACGCAGTATTTT. Amino acids: CASSPQGYTDTQYF. This chain uses TRBV5-1 with TRBJ2-3; a possible D gene is TRBD1 (5 bases). The CDR3 runs to 14 residues. Trimming shortened V by 4 bases and J by 2 bases, and 11 bases separated the two germline ends. Germline CDR1 reads SGHRS; CDR2 reads YFSETQ.

This clone was observed a handful of times. The chain employs TRBV5-8 and TRBJ2-7, with 7 bases aligning to TRBD1. Trimming cost V 5 bases and J 3 bases; bases outside gene matches: 8. The CDR3 length is 14 residues. Germline loops: CDR1 SGHTS, CDR2 YDEGEE. CDR3 protein: CASRETGKGYEQYF. Here the CDR3 DNA reads TGTGCCAGCAGGGAGACAGGGAAAGGCTACGAGCAGTACTTC.

The J gene is TRBJ1-1, the V gene TRBV13, with a weak D call TRBD1 (6 bases). Per germline, CDR1 PRHDT and CDR2 FYEKMQ (reference sequence). Deletions cut 1 base from V and 2 bases from J, with 11 bases between. This CDR3 is built from 15 residues. The CDR3 DNA reads TGTGCCAGCAGCTTAGAGGCAGGGGTTAACACTGAAGCTTTCTTT. This gives the protein CASSLEAGVNTEAFF.

This clone was recorded once. The V and J genes are TRBV29-1 and TRBJ1-1, with D uncertain. V lost 6 bases and J lost 7, with 12 bases in between. Germline CDR1 is SQVTM and CDR2 is ANQGSEA. The CDR3 runs to 11 residues. The CDR3 loop is CSVVNRGEAFF. The CDR3 coding sequence is TGCAGCGTCGTTAACCGGGGTGAAGCTTTCTTT.